One sample yielded the 14 T cell receptor beta chains listed below, sequenced in a study of blood T cell repertoires in COVID-19. Sequenced by immunoSEQ multiplex PCR; TCRdb stores in-frame clones only, minus some. Among around 180,000 clones listed, roughly nine tenths were seen once. The sequencing input was PBMCs or T cells enriched from blood (not recorded which). These receptors originate from a woman aged 40 to 50 with acute COVID-19.

V usage is TRBV6-5 and J usage is TRBJ2-2; 7 positions match TRBD2. The V gene's germline CDR1 is MNHEY and CDR2 SVGAGI. The CDR3 extends over 15 amino acids. V dropped 4 bases and J dropped 0; count of bases not matched to a gene: 2. CDR3 protein: CASSWLAANTGELFF. The CDR3 coding sequence is TGTGCCAGCAGTTGGCTAGCGGCGAACACCGGGGAGCTGTTTTTT.

The genes are TRBV7-9 and TRBJ2-1; 12 nucleotides agree with TRBD2. There are 15 residues in the CDR3. CDR1 and CDR2 from the germline V gene are SEHNR and FQNEAQ (reference sequence). V gave up 7 bases and J gave up 4 bases; unmatched junction bases: 5. CDR3 in DNA: TGTGCCAGCATCGGGACTAGCGGGTATTACAATGAGCAGTTCTTC. Amino acids: CASIGTSGYYNEQFF.

This rearrangement joins TRBV4-1 to TRBJ2-7, with D perhaps TRBD1 (5 bases). Germline V gene data show CDR1 as MGHRA and CDR2 as YSYEKL. With 0 bases removed from V and 9 bases from J, the gap between germline ends came to 9 bases. This CDR3 has 12 amino acids. The CDR3 nucleotides read TGCGCCAGCAGCCAAGACCAAGGGGTGCAGTACTTC. Translating it yields CASSQDQGVQYF.

The J gene is TRBJ1-1, the V gene TRBV5-4; D remains unclear. Trimming removed 1 base from V and 1 base from J, with 8 bases in between. The CDR3 loop spans 14 amino acids. Germline CDR1 SGHNT, CDR2 YYREEE (reference sequence). The chain's CDR3 is CASSLISGNTEAFF. DNA of the CDR3: TGTGCCAGCAGCTTGATCAGCGGGAACACTGAAGCTTTCTTT. Looking up the rest from reference TRBV5-4 and TRBJ1-1 gives the full variable domain: ETGVTQSPTHLIKTRGQQVTLRCSSQSGHNTVSWYQQALGQGPQFIFQYYREEENGRGNFPPRFSGLQFPNYSSELNVNALELDDSALYLCASSLISGNTEAFFGQGTRLTVV.

The CDR3 is CASGRGETQYF. CDR3 nucleotides: TGTGCCAGCGGTCGGGGAGAGACCCAGTACTTC. The chain uses TRBV27 and TRBJ2-5; a possible D gene is TRBD2 (5 bases). Per germline, CDR1 MNHEY and CDR2 SMNVEV (reference sequence). The length of the CDR3 is 11 residues. With 8 bases removed from V and 4 bases from J, the gap between germline ends came to 8 bases.

This chain joins TRBV5-6 and TRBJ1-2, with D hard to call. Trimming pared 2 bases from V and 4 bases from J, leaving 9 bases between. The CDR3 sequence is 13 residues long. Germline loops: CDR1 SGHDT, CDR2 YYEEEE. CDR3 sequence: CASSLLDFYGYTF. The CDR3 bases are TGTGCCAGCAGCTTACTAGACTTCTATGGCTACACCTTC.

The chain recombines TRBV10-3 with TRBJ2-2, with 7 bases matching TRBD2. V lost 6 bases and J lost 3; bases outside the gene matches: 13. Germline CDR1 and CDR2: ENHRY and SYGVKD. The CDR3 has 17 residues. DNA of the CDR3: TGTGCCATCAGGCCGAACGTGGGGGGGAGGGACACCGGGGAGCTGTTTTTT. Its protein is CAIRPNVGGRDTGELFF.

The V call is TRBV25-1, the J call TRBJ1-1; 7 bases match TRBD1. The V and J ends lost 8 bases and 4 bases, in that order; junction bases with no gene match: 4. The CDR3 consists of 12 residues. Germline-derived CDR1 and CDR2 are MGHDK and SYGVNS. CDR3 loop: CASLTGSTEAFF. The DNA of the CDR3 is TGTGCCAGCCTGACAGGGAGCACTGAAGCTTTCTTT.

The chain carries TRBV28 and TRBJ2-3, with D uncertain. Trimming pared 5 bases from V and 4 bases from J, leaving 10 bases between. The germline gives CDR1 MDHEN, CDR2 SYDVKM. This CDR3 has 13 residues. For the CDR3, the DNA is TGTGCCAGCAGTCTAACAGATCCAGATACGCAGTATTTT. It yields the protein CASSLTDPDTQYF.

The rearrangement uses TRBV6-4 and TRBJ2-7; D might be TRBD2 (5 bases). Trimming removed 0 bases from V and 0 bases from J, with 21 bases in between. The CDR3 spans 19 residues. The germline CDR1 and CDR2 sequences are MRHNA and SNTAGT. The CDR3: CASSDSLEGRQPSSYEQYF. The CDR3 region has the DNA TGTGCCAGCAGTGACTCGCTCGAGGGCAGACAACCGAGCTCCTACGAGCAGTACTTC.

The V gene is TRBV6-2 or TRBV6-3, the J gene TRBJ2-6; 9 bases are a match to TRBD1. With 2 bases clipped from V and 0 bases from J, the junction kept 11 bases outside the gene matches. The CDR3 consists of 20 residues. Per germline, CDR1 MNHEY and CDR2 SVGEGT. The chain's CDR3 is CASSYTTGQGEFSGANVLTF. The DNA of the CDR3 is TGTGCCAGCAGTTACACCACGGGACAGGGCGAATTCTCTGGGGCCAACGTCCTGACTTTC.

V is TRBV7-6 and J is TRBJ2-1; 11 bases match TRBD2. The CDR3 is 15 residues long. V was clipped by 1 base and J by 8 bases; unmatched bases: 4. Germline V lookup: CDR1 SGHVS, CDR2 FNYEAQ. The CDR3 spells CASSLEVAGGDEQFF. The CDR3 coding sequence is TGTGCCAGCAGCTTAGAGGTAGCGGGGGGGGATGAGCAGTTCTTC.

The chain is built from TRBV19 and TRBJ2-7, with D possibly TRBD1 on 5 matching bases. The CDR3 is made up of 14 amino acids. The ends were cut back, 1 base at V and 2 bases at J, with 9 bases in the middle. The germline CDR1 and CDR2 sequences are LNHDA and SQIVND (reference sequence). DNA for the CDR3: TGTGCCAGTAGTATAGGGGCCAGGGCCTACGAGCAGTACTTC. It yields the protein CASSIGARAYEQYF.

V is TRBV11-2 and J is TRBJ2-5; 10 bases match TRBD2. Germline V gene sequence: CDR1 SGHAT, CDR2 FQNNGV. V was pared by 1 base and J by 7 bases, with 12 bases of the junction left unmatched. The CDR3 extends over 17 amino acids. DNA for the CDR3: TGTGCCAGCAGCTTAGCTCTAGCGGGGGCCGTCCAGCGGACCCAGTACTTC. Its translation: CASSLALAGAVQRTQYF.